The clone carrying this T cell receptor (beta chain) was counted between two and nine times. Its antigen is not identified. The sequenced template was cDNA made from the entire isolated RNA. Mean read depth for naive, central memory and regulatory T cell samples was 3.5 million or so reads. The repertoire was sequenced with immunoSEQ multiplex PCR; TCRdb's copy has only in-frame clones and lacks some. The table has 35,000 to 45,000 clones, roughly two thirds seen once. The source of the sample is a study of beta chain features in type 1 diabetes. The study's findings and limits: Researchers report that Type 1 diabetes patients had moderately but significantly shorter TCRB CDR3s across all four CD4+ subsets. The question left open here concerned HLA type influencing TCRB rearrangement. Researchers caution that PCR might favor shorter templates, equally among patients and controls.

Sequencing was carried out using Tregs from blood. This TCR was recovered from a woman aged 25 to 45 in good health.

DNA for the CDR3: TGTGCCAGCAGCCGGGACAGGGTCTCCTACGAGCAGTACTTC. This gives the protein CASSRDRVSYEQYF. This chain uses TRBV6-6 with TRBJ2-5; TRBD1 agrees at 9 bases. The J call may be incorrect, as the DNA end agrees better with TRBJ2-7. From germline, CDR1 is MNHNY and CDR2 SVGAGI (reference sequence). CDR3 length: 14 amino acids.